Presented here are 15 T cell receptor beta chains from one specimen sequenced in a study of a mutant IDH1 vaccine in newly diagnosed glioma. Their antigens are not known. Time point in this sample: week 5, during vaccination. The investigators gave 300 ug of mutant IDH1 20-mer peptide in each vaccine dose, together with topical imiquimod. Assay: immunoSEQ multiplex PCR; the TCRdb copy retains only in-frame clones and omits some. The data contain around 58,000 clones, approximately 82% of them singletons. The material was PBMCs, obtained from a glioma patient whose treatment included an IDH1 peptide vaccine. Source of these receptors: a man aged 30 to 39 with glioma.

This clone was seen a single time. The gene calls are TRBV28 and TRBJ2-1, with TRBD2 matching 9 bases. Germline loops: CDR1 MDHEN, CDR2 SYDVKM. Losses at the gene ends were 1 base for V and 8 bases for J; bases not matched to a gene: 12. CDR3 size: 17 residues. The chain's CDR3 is CASSLSIEGGGADEQFF. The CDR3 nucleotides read TGTGCCAGCAGTTTATCAATTGAGGGCGGGGGGGCAGATGAGCAGTTCTTC. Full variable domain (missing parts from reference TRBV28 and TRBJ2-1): DVKVTQSSRYLVKRTGEKVFLECVQDMDHENMFWYRQDPGLGLRLIYFSYDVKMKEKGDIPEGYSVSREKKERFSLILESASTNQTSMYLCASSLSIEGGGADEQFFGPGTRLTVL.

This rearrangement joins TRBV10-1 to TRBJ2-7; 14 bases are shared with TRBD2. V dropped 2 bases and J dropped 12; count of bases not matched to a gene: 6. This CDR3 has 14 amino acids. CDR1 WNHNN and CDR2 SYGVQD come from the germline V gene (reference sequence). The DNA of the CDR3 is TGCGCCAGCAGTGAGGGACTAGCGGGGGGAAAGCCGTACTTC. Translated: CASSEGLAGGKPYF.

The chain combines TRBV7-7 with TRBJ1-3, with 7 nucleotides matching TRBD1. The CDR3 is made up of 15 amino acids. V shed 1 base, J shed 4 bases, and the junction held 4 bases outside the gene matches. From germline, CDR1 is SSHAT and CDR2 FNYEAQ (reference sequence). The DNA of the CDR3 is TGTGCCAGCAGCTTAGGGACAGGCGCAGGAAACACCATATATTTT. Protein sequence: CASSLGTGAGNTIYF.

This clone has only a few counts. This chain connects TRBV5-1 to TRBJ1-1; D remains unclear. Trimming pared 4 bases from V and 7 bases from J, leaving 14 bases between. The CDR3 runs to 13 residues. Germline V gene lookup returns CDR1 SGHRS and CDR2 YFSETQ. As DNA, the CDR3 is TGCGCCAGCAGCCCCCAACTCAAGATTGAAGCTTTCTTT. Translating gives CASSPQLKIEAFF.

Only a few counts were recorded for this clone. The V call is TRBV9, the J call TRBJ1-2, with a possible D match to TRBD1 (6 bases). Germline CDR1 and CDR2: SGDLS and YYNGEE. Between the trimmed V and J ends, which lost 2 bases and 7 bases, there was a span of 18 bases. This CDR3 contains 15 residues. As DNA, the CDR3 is TGTGCCAGCAGCGTCGGGGGCTCCCGGGGAGGTGGCTACACCTTC. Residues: CASSVGGSRGGGYTF.

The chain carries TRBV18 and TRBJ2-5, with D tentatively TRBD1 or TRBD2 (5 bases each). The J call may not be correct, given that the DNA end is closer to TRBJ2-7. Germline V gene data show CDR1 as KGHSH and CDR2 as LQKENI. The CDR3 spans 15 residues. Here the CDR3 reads CASSPTGGGSYEQYF. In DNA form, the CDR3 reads TGTGCCAGCTCACCCACGGGTGGGGGTTCCTACGAGCAGTACTTC.

The CDR3 loop is CASSGLAGGNALPDTQYF. The CDR3 region has the DNA TGTGCCAGCAGTGGCCTGGCTGGGGGGAATGCACTGCCAGATACGCAGTATTTT. The chain carries TRBV2 and TRBJ2-3, with TRBD2 as a possible D gene (6 bases). Trimming removed 4 bases at V and 4 bases at J, with 24 bases between. This CDR3 has 18 residues. CDR1 is SNHLY and CDR2 is FYNNEI in the germline V gene.

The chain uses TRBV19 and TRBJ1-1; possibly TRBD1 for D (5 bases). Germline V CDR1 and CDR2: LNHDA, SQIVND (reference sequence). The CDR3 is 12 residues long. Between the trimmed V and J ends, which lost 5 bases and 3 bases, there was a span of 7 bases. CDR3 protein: CASSGGYTEAFF. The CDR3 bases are TGTGCCAGTAGTGGGGGTTACACTGAAGCTTTCTTT.

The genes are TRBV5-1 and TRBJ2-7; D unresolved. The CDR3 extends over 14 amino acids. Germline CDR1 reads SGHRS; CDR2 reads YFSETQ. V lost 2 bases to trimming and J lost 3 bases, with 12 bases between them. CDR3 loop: CASSLSDWDYEQYF. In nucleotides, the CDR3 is TGCGCCAGCAGCTTATCAGACTGGGACTACGAGCAGTACTTC.

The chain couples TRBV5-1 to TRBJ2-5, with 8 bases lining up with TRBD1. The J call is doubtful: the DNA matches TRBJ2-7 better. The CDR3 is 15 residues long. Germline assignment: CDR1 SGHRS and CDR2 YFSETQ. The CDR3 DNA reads TGCGCCAGCAGCCCCAATAACAGGGGGACCTACGAGCAGTACTTC. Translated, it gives CASSPNNRGTYEQYF.

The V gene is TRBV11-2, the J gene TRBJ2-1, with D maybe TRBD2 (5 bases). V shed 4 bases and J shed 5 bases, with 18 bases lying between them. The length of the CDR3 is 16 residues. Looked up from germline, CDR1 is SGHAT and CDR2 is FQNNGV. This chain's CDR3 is CASSSPRAGGDNEQFF. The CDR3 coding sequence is TGTGCCAGCAGCTCCCCTCGGGCGGGTGGAGACAATGAGCAGTTCTTC.

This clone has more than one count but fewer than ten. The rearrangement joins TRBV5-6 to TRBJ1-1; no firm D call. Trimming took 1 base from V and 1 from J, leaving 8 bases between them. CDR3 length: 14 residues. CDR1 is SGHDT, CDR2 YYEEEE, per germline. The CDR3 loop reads CASSLYQPNTEAFF. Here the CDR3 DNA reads TGTGCCAGCAGCTTGTATCAACCGAACACTGAAGCTTTCTTT.

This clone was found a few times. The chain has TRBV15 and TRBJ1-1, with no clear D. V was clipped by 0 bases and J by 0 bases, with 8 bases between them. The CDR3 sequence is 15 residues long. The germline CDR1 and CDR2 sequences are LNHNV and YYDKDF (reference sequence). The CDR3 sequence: CATSREPALNTEAFF. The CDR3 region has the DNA TGTGCCACCAGCAGAGAGCCAGCCTTGAACACTGAAGCTTTCTTT.

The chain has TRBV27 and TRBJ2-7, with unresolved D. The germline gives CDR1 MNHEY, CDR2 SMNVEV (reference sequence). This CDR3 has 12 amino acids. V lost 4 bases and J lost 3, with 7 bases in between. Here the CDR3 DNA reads TGTGCCAGCAGTTCTAAGGGCTACGAGCAGTACTTC. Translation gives CASSSKGYEQYF.

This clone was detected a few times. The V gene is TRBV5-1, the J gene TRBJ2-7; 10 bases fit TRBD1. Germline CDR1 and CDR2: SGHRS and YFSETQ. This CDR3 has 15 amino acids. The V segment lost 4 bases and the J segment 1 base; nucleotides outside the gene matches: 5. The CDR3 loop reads CASSMGTGVSYEQYF. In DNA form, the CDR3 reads TGCGCCAGCAGCATGGGGACAGGGGTTTCCTACGAGCAGTACTTC.